There are many counts of the clone carrying this T cell receptor (beta chain). V gave up 5 bases and J gave up 10 bases, with 15 bases separating them. This CDR3 has 12 amino acids. The germline V gene has CDR1 DFQATT and CDR2 SNEGSKA (reference sequence). In TCRdb, the RT-PCR reads were re-called with MiXCR into one record per CDR3 protein. The table shows 550,000 to 750,000 distinct CDR3 sequences, with 13% to 15% occurring only once. The sequence was obtained from a female donor in good health, serving as a healthy control. The sequencing input was memory CD4+ T cells from blood. The chain employs TRBV20-1 and TRBJ2-1, with D perhaps being TRBD1 or TRBD2 (5 bases each). The chain's CDR3 is CSAPSRDPEQFF. CDR3 nucleotide sequence: TGCAGTGCTCCAAGCCGGGACCCCGAGCAGTTCTTC.